This T cell receptor (beta chain) was retrieved from a study of cytomegalovirus exposure and HLA in healthy donors. General observations from the study: Later genetic work tied a missense DCLRE1C variant to beta-chain V and J trimming. Serostatus for CMV was the only available immune exposure information. Researchers reported in a later analysis that common viral pathogens appeared linked to several top clusters. Reports showed the classifier diagnosing cytomegalovirus status with high specificity and sensitivity.

Primers included in the PCR were 60 Vbeta and 13 Jbeta primers. The protocol was immunoSEQ multiplex PCR, while the TCRdb copy is restricted to in-frame clones and leaves out a portion. The repertoire has about 76,000 clones, 79% of them found once; the top ten carry 2.5%. V dropped 5 bases and J dropped 9; count of bases not matched to a gene: 8. Looked up from germline, CDR1 is MNHNY and CDR2 is SVGAGI (reference sequence). This CDR3 contains 14 residues. On this clone: Its matching antigen is unknown.

The clonotype originates from a man in his thirties or forties in good health and CMV-seronegative. Sequencing was performed on PBMCs. The gene calls are TRBV6-6 and TRBJ2-1; 9 bases are shared with TRBD1. CDR3 nucleotides: TGTGCCAGCAGTAATACACAGGGGGCGAGTGAGCAGTTCTTC. It encodes CASSNTQGASEQFF.